Listed below are T cell receptor beta chains from one sample, sequenced in a study of blood T cell repertoires in COVID-19. Produced via immunoSEQ multiplex PCR; TCRdb's table is partial and in-frame only. The repertoire includes under 350,000 clones, roughly 90% of them detected once, and more than 1.5% sits in the top ten. The sample was PBMCs or T cells enriched from blood (not recorded which). The receptors were gathered from a woman aged 60 to 75 who had recovered from COVID-19. Both conserved end residues are trimmed from each CDR3.

>TRBV28|TRBJ2-7
ASSLRGPVGEQY
>TRBV18|TRBJ2-7
ASSPNERGGDEQY
>TRBV24-1|TRBJ1-2
ATSDRTTGGDGYT
>TRBV20-1|TRBJ2-3
SASNLRDYAASTDTQY
>TRBV9|TRBJ2-7
ASSPGTGVFYEQY
>TRBV5-1|TRBJ2-3
ASTTGLWTDTQY
>TRBV18|TRBJ1-1
ASSRAENTEAF
>TRBV5-1|TRBJ1-5
ASSSDGQGGQPQH
>TRBV6-5|TRBJ1-4
ASKGYDEKLF
>TRBV6-5|TRBJ1-1
ASGRRTEAF
>TRBV3-1/TRBV3-2|TRBJ2-7
ASSHLGSSEQY
>TRBV6-5|TRBJ1-2
ASTSAGDRVLIYT
>TRBV27|TRBJ2-7
ASGDRRMGEQY
>TRBV7-9|TRBJ1-3
ASSWDMSGNTIY
>TRBV2|TRBJ1-5
ASSEWGHSNQPQH
>TRBV2|TRBJ1-3
ASTRLRTGSGNTIY
>TRBV14|TRBJ1-1
ASRQSGGGTEAF
>TRBV27|TRBJ2-7
ASSSDFSDEQY
>TRBV5-6|TRBJ2-3
ASTPYWAGGTDTQY
>TRBV21-1|TRBJ1-4
ASSKEFQGITTNEKLF
>TRBV7-8|TRBJ2-2
ASSLSGGAHTGELF
>TRBV7-2|TRBJ2-2
ASSLGPVGELF
>TRBV3-1/TRBV3-2|TRBJ1-3
ASSQDWGVSGNTIY
>TRBV5-1|TRBJ1-1
ASSLDGAF
>TRBV21-1|TRBJ1-5
ASSNWGRRERVPNQPQH
>TRBV5-1|TRBJ1-4
ASSGQGLGANEKLF
>TRBV3-1/TRBV3-2|TRBJ1-2
ASSLLYYGYT
>TRBV7-9|TRBJ1-3
ASSPGQKNTIY
>TRBV7-8|TRBJ1-2
ASSPGQLYGYT
>TRBV4-1|TRBJ1-1
ASSPGVENTEAF
>TRBV5-1|TRBJ1-1
ASSQQGAPLNTEAF
>TRBV5-5|TRBJ1-5
ASSLGRGQLSNQPQH
>TRBV19|TRBJ1-4
ASSRREGIYATNEKLF
>TRBV11-2|TRBJ1-2
ASSRTGPYGYT
>TRBV27|TRBJ2-7
ASSWGVPLGEQY
>TRBV28|TRBJ1-6
ASIGRGSYNSPLH
>TRBV5-1|TRBJ1-1
ASSLHSLTGVNTEAF
>TRBV24-1|TRBJ1-2
ATGGPQLDGYT
>TRBV2|TRBJ1-1
ASTGQLGTTEAF
>TRBV3-1/TRBV3-2|TRBJ2-2
ASSYGTSTGELF
>TRBV5-4|TRBJ2-1
ASSANNEQF
>TRBV25-1|TRBJ2-2
ASSTGLADTGELF
>TRBV28|TRBJ2-6
ASSLLGDGANVLT
>TRBV6-6|TRBJ1-5
ASSYSRTGDQPQH
>TRBV6-5|TRBJ2-5
ASSYSRETQY
>TRBV6-2/TRBV6-3|TRBJ2-4
ASSYAGTGNIQY
>TRBV5-1|TRBJ2-1
ASRLPGLAVRNEQF
>TRBV2|TRBJ1-6
ASITLGGGFDSPLH
>TRBV27|TRBJ2-7
ASSPADKPYEQY
>TRBV30|TRBJ2-3
AWSVTDTQY
>TRBV19|TRBJ1-1
ASISTVRTEAF